This T cell receptor beta chain emerged from a study of shared clonotypes between healthy human individuals. With ten immunoSEQ deep assay plates, unsorted PBMC DNA underwent sequencing. The method was immunoSEQ multiplex PCR; TCRdb's version includes in-frame clones alone and lacks a portion of them. The sample includes fewer than 550,000 clones, 60% to 80% of them seen just once. Deletions cut 6 bases from V and 4 bases from J, with 15 bases between. Germline loops: CDR1 MDHEN, CDR2 SYDVKM. The CDR3 spans 14 residues. The chain is built from TRBV28 and TRBJ1-2; no firm D call. The clonotype originates from a woman aged 40 to 50 in good health. Some clones in this sample may be carry-over from other donors' samples. The specimen was PBMCs. The CDR3 sequence: CASSETGSPYGYTF. DNA of the CDR3: TGTGCCAGCAGCGAGACCGGGTCCCCCTATGGCTACACCTTC.